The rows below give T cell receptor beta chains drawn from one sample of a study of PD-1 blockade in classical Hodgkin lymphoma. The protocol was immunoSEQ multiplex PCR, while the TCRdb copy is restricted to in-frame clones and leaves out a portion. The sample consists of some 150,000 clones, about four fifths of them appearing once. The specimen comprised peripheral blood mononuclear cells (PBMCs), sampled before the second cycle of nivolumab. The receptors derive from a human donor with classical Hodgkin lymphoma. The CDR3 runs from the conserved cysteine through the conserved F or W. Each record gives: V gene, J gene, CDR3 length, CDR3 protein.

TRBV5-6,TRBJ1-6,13,CASSLTSDSPLHF
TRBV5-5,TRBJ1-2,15,CASSETGTHPYGYTF
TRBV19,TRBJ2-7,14,CASSAGTGSYEQYF
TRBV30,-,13,CAWSQGLAGEQYF
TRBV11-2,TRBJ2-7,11,CASSTRDEQYF
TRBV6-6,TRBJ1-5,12,CASSSVNQPQHF
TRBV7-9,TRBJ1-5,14,CASSLASGKQPQHF
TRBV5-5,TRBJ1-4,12,CASSPIGEKLFF
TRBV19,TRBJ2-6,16,CASTSRGRPGANVLTF
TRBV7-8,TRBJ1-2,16,CASSLGGNAKYYGYTF
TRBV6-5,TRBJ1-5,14,CASSGTALNQPQHF
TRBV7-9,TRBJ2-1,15,CASSKRAGGPDEQFF
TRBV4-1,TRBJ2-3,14,CASSQDAGTDTQYF
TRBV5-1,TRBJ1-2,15,CASSGSRGRSYGYTF
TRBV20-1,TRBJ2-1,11,CSAYQNNEQFF
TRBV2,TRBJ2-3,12,CASSPYPDTQYF
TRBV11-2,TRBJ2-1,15,CASSAGRNSYNEQFF
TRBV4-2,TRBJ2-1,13,CASSQAGYNEQFF
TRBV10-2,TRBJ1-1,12,CASRRGDTEAFF
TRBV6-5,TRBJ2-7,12,CATTGSSYEQYF
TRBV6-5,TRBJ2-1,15,CASSRDRAAYNEQFF
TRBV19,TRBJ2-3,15,CASSMGLADTDTQYF
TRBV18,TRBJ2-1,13,CASSGSIYNEQFF
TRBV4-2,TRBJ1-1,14,CASSQGDRNTEAFF
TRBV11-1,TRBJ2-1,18,CASSPRGYIAGVNNEQFF
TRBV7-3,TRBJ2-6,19,CASSLTPTGGAAGANVLTF
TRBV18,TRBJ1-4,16,CASSPLGTGIGEKLFF
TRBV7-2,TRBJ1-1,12,CASSLRGTPAFF
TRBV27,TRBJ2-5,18,CASSLDIRGWRRQETQYF
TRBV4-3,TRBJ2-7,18,CASSQEVWTGGPSYEQYF
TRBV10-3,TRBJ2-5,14,CAISEVQDKETQYF
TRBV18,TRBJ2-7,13,CASSPPGSYEQYF
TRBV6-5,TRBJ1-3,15,CASSRYSTGGNTIYF
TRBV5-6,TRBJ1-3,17,CASSWDSRSHSGNTIYF
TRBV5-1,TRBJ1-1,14,CASSFSGGSTEAFF
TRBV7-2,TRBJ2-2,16,CASSSPSGWNTGELFF
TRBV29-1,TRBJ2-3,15,CSVPSGGVSTDTQYF
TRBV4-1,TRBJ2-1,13,CASSQGPGNEQFF
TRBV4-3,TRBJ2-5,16,CASSQEWTSGQETQYF
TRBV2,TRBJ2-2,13,CASQGGYTGELFF
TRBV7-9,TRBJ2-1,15,CASSLIVGGGGEQFF
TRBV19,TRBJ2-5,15,CASSYRDRRQETQYF
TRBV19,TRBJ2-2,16,CASSWRGPPRTGELFF
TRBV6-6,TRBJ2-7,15,CASSYSAGVPYEQYF
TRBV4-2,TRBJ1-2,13,CASSHGQNYGYTF
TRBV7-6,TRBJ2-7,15,CASSSYSGSGGEQYF
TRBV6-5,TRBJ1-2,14,CASTPGPQIYGYTF
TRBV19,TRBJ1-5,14,CASGISHEYQPQHF
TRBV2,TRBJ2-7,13,CASSAGQSYEQYF
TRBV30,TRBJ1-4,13,CAWNGVSGEKLFF
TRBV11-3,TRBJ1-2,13,CASSLTRGRDYTF
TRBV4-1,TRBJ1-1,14,CASSTGQTSTEAFF